These 22 T cell receptor beta chains were sequenced from one sample in a study of metastatic and nonmetastatic thyroid tumors. TCRdb re-called the PCR reads with MiXCR. Here the sample spans roughly 35,000 clones, about 17% being singletons. Each patient went into thyroid surgery without having received any treatment. Sequencing was performed on blood. The source is a female donor with papillary thyroid cancer or a benign thyroid nodule (not recorded which). Some clones in this sample may be carry-over from other donors' samples.

This clone was counted many times. V usage is TRBV9 and J usage is TRBJ2-3, with 9 bases that match TRBD2. Germline-derived CDR1 and CDR2 are SGDLS and YYNGEE. The CDR3 is 16 amino acids. With 0 bases clipped from V and 5 bases from J, the junction kept 7 bases outside the gene matches. CDR3 amino acids: CASSVAVAGAVDTQYF. CDR3 in DNA: TGTGCCAGCAGCGTAGCCGTAGCGGGAGCTGTAGATACGCAGTATTTT.

There are many counts of this clone. This chain joins TRBV6-1 and TRBJ1-2, with D tentatively TRBD1 (5 bases). V gave up 1 base and J gave up 3 bases, with 9 bases separating them. The germline gives CDR1 MNHNS, CDR2 SASEGT. CDR3 size: 14 residues. The CDR3 loop reads CASSEGDGYYGYTF. The DNA of the CDR3 is TGTGCCAGCAGTGAAGGGGACGGATACTATGGCTACACCTTC.

This clone showed up many times. The rearrangement links TRBV15 to TRBJ2-7; D gene unclear. With 0 bases removed from V and 4 bases from J, the gap between germline ends came to 7 bases. The CDR3 runs 13 residues. Germline V gene data show CDR1 as LNHNV and CDR2 as YYDKDF (reference sequence). This CDR3 reads CATSRDPRYEQYF. The CDR3 DNA sequence: TGTGCCACCAGCAGAGATCCGCGATACGAGCAGTACTTC.

This clone was picked up many times. The chain joins TRBV5-6 to TRBJ1-5; 7 bases fit TRBD1. Germline assignment: CDR1 SGHDT and CDR2 YYEEEE. Unmatched junction bases numbered 5, after V lost 1 base and J lost 7 bases. The CDR3 extends over 14 amino acids. CDR3 nucleotides: TGTGCCAGCAGCTTGTTACAGGGGATCCAGCCCCAGCATTTT. Its translation: CASSLLQGIQPQHF.

At least ten counts were recorded for this clone. One base away lies a much larger clone, so this may be a sequencing read error. Other nucleotide sequences from this sample produce the same CDR3. This sequence joins TRBV20-1 and TRBJ2-1; D remains unclear. The germline CDR1 and CDR2 sequences are DFQATT and SNEGSKA (reference sequence). Deletions cut 4 bases from V and 7 bases from J, with 14 bases between. CDR3 length: 13 residues. CDR3 sequence (DNA): TGCAGTGCTAAGGGTTTGACGGAAAATGAGCAGTTCTTC. It yields the protein CSAKGLTENEQFF.

This clone is labeled medium-sized. V usage is TRBV6-1 and J usage is TRBJ2-1; D unresolved. The CDR3 sequence is 13 residues long. Germline V gene data show CDR1 as MNHNS and CDR2 as SASEGT. Trimming removed 4 bases at V and 5 bases at J, with 9 bases between. CDR3 bases: TGTGCCAGCAGTGCGATTGAAAACAATGAGCAGTTCTTC. Encoded protein: CASSAIENNEQFF.

This clone was picked up a small number of times. The CDR3 does not close with the conserved phenylalanine or tryptophan, likely indicating a read error. Because the CDR3's place on the DNA is in doubt, the DNA is left out and the CDR3 is given as listed by TCRdb. This sequence joins TRBV2 and TRBJ2-7; the table's D call of TRBD2 was not tested on the DNA. The CDR3 totals 9 residues, both ends included. Per the germline V gene, CDR1 is SNHLY and CDR2 is FYNNEI. The CDR3 protein is CASSPGLAG.

In its sample, this clone was seen many times. V and J are TRBV28 and TRBJ2-7; TRBD2 matches 7 bases. Germline lookup yields CDR1 MDHEN and CDR2 SYDVKM. Losses at the gene ends were 6 bases for V and 4 bases for J; bases not matched to a gene: 15. This CDR3 is 16 amino acids long. The DNA of the CDR3 is TGTGCCAGCAGCCCCTTCCGGGGACTACGGCCTTACGAGCAGTACTTC. Its protein is CASSPFRGLRPYEQYF. Combining the CDR3 with reference TRBV28 and TRBJ2-7 gives the whole variable domain DVKVTQSSRYLVKRTGEKVFLECVQDMDHENMFWYRQDPGLGLRLIYFSYDVKMKEKGDIPEGYSVSREKKERFSLILESASTNQTSMYLCASSPFRGLRPYEQYFGPGTRLTVT.

Concerning this clone: At one end, the junction sequence differs from germline, possibly due to a read error. V and J are TRBV6-1 and TRBJ1-5; tentative D call: TRBD1 (5 bases). Looked up from germline, CDR1 is MNHNS and CDR2 is SASEGT. The CDR3 is made up of 15 amino acids. The CDR3 here is CASSETLTQAEPQHF. The CDR3 DNA reads as TGTGCCAGCAGTGAAACGTTAACACAGGCAGAGCCTCAGCATTTT.

This clone was detected ten times or more. The V and J genes are TRBV7-2 and TRBJ2-2; TRBD2 might be the D (6 bases). This CDR3 is built from 14 residues. The V gene lost 4 bases and the J gene lost 1 base, with 7 bases spanning the gap. Germline V gene lookup returns CDR1 SGHTA and CDR2 FQGNSA. The CDR3 nucleotides read TGTGCCAGCAGCTCGGGGGTGAACACCGGGGAGCTGTTTTTT. Its translation is CASSSGVNTGELFF.

As for this clone: Other DNA sequences in this sample translate to the same CDR3. This chain uses TRBV6-1 with TRBJ2-2; 10 positions match TRBD2. Germline assignment: CDR1 MNHNS and CDR2 SASEGT. Trimming at V came to 8 bases and at J to 5 bases, leaving 8 bases not matched to a gene. The CDR3 is made up of 15 amino acids. The CDR3 nucleotides are TGTGCCAGCGGATTAGCGGGAGGTAATACCGGGGAGCTGTTTTTT. It yields the protein CASGLAGGNTGELFF.

This clone was recorded many times. The rearrangement joins TRBV5-8 to TRBJ2-3; D gene unclear. Germline-derived CDR1 and CDR2 are SGHTS and YDEGEE. Trimming cost V 4 bases and J 2 bases, with 8 bases left between them. This CDR3 is built from 13 residues. The CDR3 region is CASSPLDTDTQYF. CDR3 nucleotides: TGTGCCAGCAGCCCGCTAGACACAGATACGCAGTATTTT.

This clone was picked up a small number of times. Other DNA sequences from this sample encode an identical CDR3 as well. J is TRBJ1-4 and V is TRBV6-1, with D tentatively TRBD1 (5 bases). Germline V CDR1 and CDR2: MNHNS, SASEGT. V was trimmed by 7 bases and J by 5 bases, leaving 14 bases between them. The CDR3 extends over 14 amino acids. This chain's CDR3 is CASNLRGPNEKLFF. CDR3 DNA: TGTGCCAGCAACCTGAGGGGTCCAAATGAAAAACTGTTTTTT.

There are many counts of this clone. The chain links TRBV29-1 to TRBJ2-7; a weak D match, TRBD2 (6 bases). Germline V gives CDR1 SQVTM, CDR2 ANQGSEA. Trimming took 4 bases from V and 4 from J, leaving 11 bases between them. The CDR3 spans 12 residues. The DNA for the CDR3 is TGCAGCGTTGTTGGGACTGGATACGAGCAGTACTTC. Its translation: CSVVGTGYEQYF.

The gene calls are TRBV28 and TRBJ2-7; D possibly matches TRBD1 or TRBD2 (5 bases each). V lost 7 bases to trimming and J lost 13 bases, with 29 bases between them. The CDR3 has 15 amino acids. Germline V gives CDR1 MDHEN, CDR2 SYDVKM. CDR3 in amino acids: CASTPRGAGNYERYF. The DNA for the CDR3 is TGTGCCAGCACCCCCCGGGGCGCAGGGAACTACGAGCGTTACTTC.

Ten or more counts support this clone. The chain carries TRBV5-1 and TRBJ2-5; D may match TRBD1 or TRBD2 (6 bases each). V shed 0 bases and J shed 2 bases, with 8 bases lying between them. The length of the CDR3 is 14 residues. The germline V gene has CDR1 SGHRS and CDR2 YFSETQ. This CDR3 is CASSLGRGQETQYF. CDR3 DNA: TGCGCCAGCAGCTTGGGGAGGGGGCAAGAGACCCAGTACTTC.

This clone was counted many times. Distinct nucleotide sequences in the sample also encode this CDR3. The chain joins TRBV27 to TRBJ2-5; no definite D call. This CDR3 spans 12 amino acids. V shed 6 bases and J shed 7 bases, with 12 bases lying between them. Germline values: CDR1 MNHEY, CDR2 SMNVEV (reference sequence). The DNA for the CDR3 is TGTGCCAGCAGGCCCGACGGTGGGACCCAGTACTTC. It is translated as CASRPDGGTQYF.

This clone has a count of ten or more. The V and J genes are TRBV20-1 and TRBJ2-1; 10 bases line up with TRBD2. Trimming removed 5 bases from V and 6 bases from J; junction bases left unmatched: 7. The germline V gene encodes CDR1 DFQATT and CDR2 SNEGSKA (reference sequence). CDR3 length equals 14 residues. In nucleotides, the CDR3 is TGCAGTGCTCGCACTAGCGGGATATCCAATGAGCAGTTCTTC. Its translation: CSARTSGISNEQFF.

To note about this clone: A read error may be the cause here, since a much bigger clone is one base away. The V call is TRBV7-2, the J call TRBJ2-7; D call uncertain. Judging by the DNA end, TRBJ2-5 fits better; the J call may be wrong. Germline V lookup: CDR1 SGHTA, CDR2 FQGNSA. There are 11 residues in the CDR3. In nucleotides, the CDR3 is TGTGCCAGCAGCCGCCGGTGGACCCAGTACTTC. Amino acids: CASSRRWTQYF.

This clone was seen ten or more times. The V gene is TRBV12-3 or TRBV12-4, the J gene TRBJ1-5; D unclear. This CDR3 is 12 amino acids long. With 2 bases removed from V and 7 bases from J, the gap between germline ends came to 6 bases. CDR3 nucleotide sequence: TGTGCCAGCAGTTTATTTAGCCAGCCCCAGCATTTT. Translating it yields CASSLFSQPQHF.

This sequence joins TRBV7-8 and TRBJ2-7; 9 bases match TRBD2. There are 14 residues in the CDR3. Germline trimming cut 6 bases from V and 3 bases from J; bases unmatched to any gene: 6. In germline, CDR1 is SGHVS, CDR2 FQNEAQ. The CDR3 region is CASSAAAGGYEQYF. The CDR3 DNA reads as TGTGCCAGCAGTGCGGCAGCGGGAGGCTACGAGCAGTACTTC.

At least ten counts were recorded for this clone. V gene TRBV6-1 combines with J gene TRBJ1-4, with D hard to call. This CDR3 has 11 amino acids. Looked up from germline, CDR1 is MNHNS and CDR2 is SASEGT. V was shortened by 8 bases and J by 6 bases, with 7 bases between the two germline ends. The CDR3 sequence is CASRAYEKLFF. CDR3 sequence (DNA): TGTGCCAGCCGCGCTTATGAAAAACTGTTTTTT.